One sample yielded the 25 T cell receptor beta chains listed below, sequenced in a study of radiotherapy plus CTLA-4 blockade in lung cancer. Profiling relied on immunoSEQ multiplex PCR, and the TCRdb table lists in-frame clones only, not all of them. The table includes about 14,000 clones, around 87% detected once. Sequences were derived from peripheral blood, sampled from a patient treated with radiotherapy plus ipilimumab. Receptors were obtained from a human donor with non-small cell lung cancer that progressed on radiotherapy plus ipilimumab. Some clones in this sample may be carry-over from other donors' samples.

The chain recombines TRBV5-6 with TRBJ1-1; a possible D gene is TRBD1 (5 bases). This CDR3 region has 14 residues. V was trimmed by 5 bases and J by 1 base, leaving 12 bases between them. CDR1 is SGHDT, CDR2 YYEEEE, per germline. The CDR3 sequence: CASRRDLGNTEAFF. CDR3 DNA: TGTGCCAGCAGAAGGGACTTGGGGAACACTGAAGCTTTCTTT. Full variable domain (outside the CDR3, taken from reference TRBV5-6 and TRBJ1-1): DAGVTQSPTHLIKTRGQQVTLRCSPKSGHDTVSWYQQALGQGPQFIFQYYEEEERQRGNFPDRFSGHQFPNYSSELNVNALLLGDSALYLCASRRDLGNTEAFFGQGTRLTVV.

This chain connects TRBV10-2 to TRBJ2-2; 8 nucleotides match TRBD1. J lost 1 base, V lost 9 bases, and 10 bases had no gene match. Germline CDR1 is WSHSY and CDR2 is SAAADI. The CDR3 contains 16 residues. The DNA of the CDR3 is TGCGCCAGTCAATCTCGGACAGGGATGAACACCGGGGAGCTGTTTTTT. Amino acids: CASQSRTGMNTGELFF.

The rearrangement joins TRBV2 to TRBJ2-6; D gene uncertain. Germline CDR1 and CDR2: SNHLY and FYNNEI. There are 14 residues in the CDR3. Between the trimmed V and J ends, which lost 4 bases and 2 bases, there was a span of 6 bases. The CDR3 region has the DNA TGTGCCAGCAGTGCCACAGCTGGGGCCAACGTCCTGACTTTC. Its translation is CASSATAGANVLTF.

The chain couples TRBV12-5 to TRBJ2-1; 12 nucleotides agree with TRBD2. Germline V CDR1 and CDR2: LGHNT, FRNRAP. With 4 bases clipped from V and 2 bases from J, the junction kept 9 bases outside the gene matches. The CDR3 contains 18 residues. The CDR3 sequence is CASGSASGRAIAYNEQFF. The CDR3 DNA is TGTGCTAGTGGTTCCGCTAGCGGGAGGGCCATCGCCTACAATGAGCAGTTCTTC. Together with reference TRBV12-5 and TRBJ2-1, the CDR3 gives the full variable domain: DARVTQTPRHKVTEMGQEVTMRCQPILGHNTVFWYRQTMMQGLELLAYFRNRAPLDDSGMPKDRFSAEMPDATLATLKIQPSEPRDSAVYFCASGSASGRAIAYNEQFFGPGTRLTVL.

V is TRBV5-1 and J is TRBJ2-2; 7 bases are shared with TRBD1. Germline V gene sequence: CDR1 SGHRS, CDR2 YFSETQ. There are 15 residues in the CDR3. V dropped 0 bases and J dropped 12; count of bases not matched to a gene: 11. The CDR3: CASSLGDRLRRKLFF. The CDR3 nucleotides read TGCGCCAGCAGCTTGGGGGACAGACTCCGTCGGAAGCTGTTTTTT.

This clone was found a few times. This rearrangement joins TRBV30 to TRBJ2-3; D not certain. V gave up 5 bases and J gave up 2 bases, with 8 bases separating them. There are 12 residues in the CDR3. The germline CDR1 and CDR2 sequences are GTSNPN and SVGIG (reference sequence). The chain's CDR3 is CAWGDLTDTQYF. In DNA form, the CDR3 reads TGTGCCTGGGGAGACCTCACAGATACGCAGTATTTT.

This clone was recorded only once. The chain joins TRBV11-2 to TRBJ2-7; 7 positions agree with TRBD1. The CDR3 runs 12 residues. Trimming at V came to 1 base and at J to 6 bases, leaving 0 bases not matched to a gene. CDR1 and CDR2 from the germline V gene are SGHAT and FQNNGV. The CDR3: CASSLGTGEQYF. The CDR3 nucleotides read TGTGCCAGCAGCTTAGGGACAGGCGAGCAGTACTTC.

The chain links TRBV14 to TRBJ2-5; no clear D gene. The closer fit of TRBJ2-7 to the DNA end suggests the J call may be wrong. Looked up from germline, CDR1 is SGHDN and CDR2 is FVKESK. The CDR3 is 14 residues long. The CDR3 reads CASSPLPERYEQYF. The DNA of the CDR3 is TGTGCCAGCAGCCCCCTTCCGGAGCGATACGAGCAGTACTTC.

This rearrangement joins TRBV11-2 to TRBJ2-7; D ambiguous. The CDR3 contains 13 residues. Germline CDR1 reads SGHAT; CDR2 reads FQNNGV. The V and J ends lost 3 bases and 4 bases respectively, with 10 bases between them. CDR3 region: CASSFVPTYEQYF. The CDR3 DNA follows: TGTGCCAGCAGCTTTGTGCCTACTTACGAGCAGTACTTC.

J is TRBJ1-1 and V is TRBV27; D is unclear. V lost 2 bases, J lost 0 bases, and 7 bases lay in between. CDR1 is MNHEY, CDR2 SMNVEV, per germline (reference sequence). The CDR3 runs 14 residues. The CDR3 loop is CASSLNSMNTEAFF. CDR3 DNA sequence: TGTGCCAGCAGTTTAAATAGCATGAACACTGAAGCTTTCTTT.

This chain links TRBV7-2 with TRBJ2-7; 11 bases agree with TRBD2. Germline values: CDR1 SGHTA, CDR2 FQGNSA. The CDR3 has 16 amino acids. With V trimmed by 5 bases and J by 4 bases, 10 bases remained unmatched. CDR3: CASSPQTSGAPYEQYF. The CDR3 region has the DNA TGTGCCAGCAGCCCTCAGACTAGCGGGGCGCCTTACGAGCAGTACTTC.

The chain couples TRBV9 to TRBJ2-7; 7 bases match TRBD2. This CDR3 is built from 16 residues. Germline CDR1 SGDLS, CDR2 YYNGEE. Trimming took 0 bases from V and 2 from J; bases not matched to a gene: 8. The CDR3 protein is CASSVGSTSLAYEQYF. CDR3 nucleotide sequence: TGTGCCAGCAGCGTAGGATCGACTAGCCTTGCCTACGAGCAGTACTTC.

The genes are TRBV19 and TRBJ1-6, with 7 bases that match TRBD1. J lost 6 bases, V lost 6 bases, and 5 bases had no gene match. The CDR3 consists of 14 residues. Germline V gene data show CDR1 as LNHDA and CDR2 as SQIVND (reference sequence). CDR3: CASRPTGVNSPLHF. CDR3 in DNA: TGTGCCAGTAGACCCACAGGGGTTAATTCACCCCTCCACTTT.

CDR3 DNA: TGTGCCAGTAGTATTGTCAGGGGGCTCAGAGGCAATCAGCCCCAGCATTTT. Residues: CASSIVRGLRGNQPQHF. The chain uses TRBV19 and TRBJ1-5; TRBD1 agrees at 8 bases. After removal of 3 bases from V and 2 bases from J, the junction contained 9 bases not matched to a gene. CDR3 size: 17 residues. CDR1 is LNHDA, CDR2 SQIVND, per germline (reference sequence). Together with reference TRBV19 and TRBJ1-5, the CDR3 gives the full variable domain: DGGITQSPKYLFRKEGQNVTLSCEQNLNHDAMYWYRQDPGQGLRLIYYSQIVNDFQKGDIAEGYSVSREKKESFPLTVTSAQKNPTAFYLCASSIVRGLRGNQPQHFGDGTRLSIL.

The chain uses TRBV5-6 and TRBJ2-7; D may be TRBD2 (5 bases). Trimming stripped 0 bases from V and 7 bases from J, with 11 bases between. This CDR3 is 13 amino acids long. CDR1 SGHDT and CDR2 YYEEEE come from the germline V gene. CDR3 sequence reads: CASSLVAGGEQYF. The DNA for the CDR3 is TGTGCCAGCAGCTTGGTGGCAGGCGGGGAGCAGTACTTC. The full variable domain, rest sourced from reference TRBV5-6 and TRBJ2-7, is DAGVTQSPTHLIKTRGQQVTLRCSPKSGHDTVSWYQQALGQGPQFIFQYYEEEERQRGNFPDRFSGHQFPNYSSELNVNALLLGDSALYLCASSLVAGGEQYFGPGTRLTVT.

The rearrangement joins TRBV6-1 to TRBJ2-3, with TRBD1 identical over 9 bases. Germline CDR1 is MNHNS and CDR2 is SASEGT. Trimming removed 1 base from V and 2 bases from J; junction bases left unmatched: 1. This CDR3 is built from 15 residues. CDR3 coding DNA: TGTGCCAGCAGTGAAGGACAGGGGGTCACAGATACGCAGTATTTT. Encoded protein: CASSEGQGVTDTQYF.

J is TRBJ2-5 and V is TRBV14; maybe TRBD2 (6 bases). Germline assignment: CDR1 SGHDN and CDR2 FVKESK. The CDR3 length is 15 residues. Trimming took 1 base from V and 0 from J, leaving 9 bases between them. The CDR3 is CASSQAAGNQETQYF. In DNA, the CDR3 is TGTGCCAGCAGCCAAGCCGCGGGGAACCAAGAGACCCAGTACTTC.

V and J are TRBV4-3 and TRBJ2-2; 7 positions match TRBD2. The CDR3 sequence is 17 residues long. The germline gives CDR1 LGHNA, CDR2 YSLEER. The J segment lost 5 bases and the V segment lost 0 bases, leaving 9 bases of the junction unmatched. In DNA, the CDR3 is TGCGCCAGCAGCCAAGATTGGAGGGAGGGCCGTACCGGGGAGCTGTTTTTT. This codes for CASSQDWREGRTGELFF.

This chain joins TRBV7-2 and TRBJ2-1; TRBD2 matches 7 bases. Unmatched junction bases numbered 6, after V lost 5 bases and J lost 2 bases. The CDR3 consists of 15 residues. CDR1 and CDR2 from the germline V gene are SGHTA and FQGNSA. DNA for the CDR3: TGTGCCAGCAGCACGCCGGGACTACCCTACAATGAGCAGTTCTTC. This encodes CASSTPGLPYNEQFF.

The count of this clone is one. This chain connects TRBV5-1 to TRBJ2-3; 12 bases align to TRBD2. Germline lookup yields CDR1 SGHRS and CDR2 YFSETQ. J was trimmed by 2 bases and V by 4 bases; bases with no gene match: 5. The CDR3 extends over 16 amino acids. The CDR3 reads CASSIGLAGFTDTQYF. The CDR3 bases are TGCGCCAGCAGCATCGGACTAGCGGGATTCACAGATACGCAGTATTTT.

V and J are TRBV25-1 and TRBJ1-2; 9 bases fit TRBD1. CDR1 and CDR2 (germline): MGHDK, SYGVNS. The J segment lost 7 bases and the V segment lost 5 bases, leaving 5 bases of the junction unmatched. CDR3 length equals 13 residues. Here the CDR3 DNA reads TGTGCCAGCAGTTTCCGGACAGGGGTTGGCTACACCTTC. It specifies CASSFRTGVGYTF.

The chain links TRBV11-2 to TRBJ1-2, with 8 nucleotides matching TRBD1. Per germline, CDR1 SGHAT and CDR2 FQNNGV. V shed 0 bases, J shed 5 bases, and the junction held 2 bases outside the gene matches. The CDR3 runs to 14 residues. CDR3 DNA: TGTGCCAGCAGCTTAGATACAGGGGGTTATGGCTACACCTTC. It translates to CASSLDTGGYGYTF. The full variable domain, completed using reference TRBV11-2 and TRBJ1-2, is EAGVAQSPRYKIIEKRQSVAFWCNPISGHATLYWYQQILGQGPKLLIQFQNNGVVDDSQLPKDRFSAERLKGVDSTLKIQPAKLEDSAVYLCASSLDTGGYGYTFGSGTRLTVV.

This CDR3 reads CASSPGLAGLSSYNEQFF. In DNA form, the CDR3 reads TGTGCCAGCAGCCCGGGACTAGCGGGGCTTAGCTCCTACAATGAGCAGTTCTTC. The J gene is TRBJ2-1, the V gene TRBV27, with 13 bases aligning to TRBD2. Trimming cost V 6 bases and J 0 bases; bases outside gene matches: 8. Germline assignment: CDR1 MNHEY and CDR2 SMNVEV (reference sequence). CDR3 length: 18 residues.

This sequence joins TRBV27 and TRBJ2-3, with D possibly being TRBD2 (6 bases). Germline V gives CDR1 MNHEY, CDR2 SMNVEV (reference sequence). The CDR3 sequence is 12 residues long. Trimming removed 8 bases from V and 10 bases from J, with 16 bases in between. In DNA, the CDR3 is TGTGCCAGCGGGAGGACGTCTTCGGCGCAGTATTTT. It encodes CASGRTSSAQYF.

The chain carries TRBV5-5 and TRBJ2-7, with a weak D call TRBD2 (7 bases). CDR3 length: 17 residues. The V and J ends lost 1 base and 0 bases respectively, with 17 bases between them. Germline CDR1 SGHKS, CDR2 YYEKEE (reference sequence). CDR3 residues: CASSLQAGAFSSYEQYF. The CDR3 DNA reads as TGTGCCAGCAGCTTGCAGGCGGGGGCTTTTAGCTCCTACGAGCAGTACTTC.